This T cell receptor (beta chain) was captured by sequencing in a study of identical twins. Template switching (which added a universal primer site) was used, and cDNA carried unique molecular identifiers. TCRdb re-called the 5' RACE reads with MiXCR, one entry per CDR3 protein. There are roughly 150,000 distinct CDR3 sequences in the sample; 3% to 4% occur only once, and more than 6.5% lies in the top ten. The CDR3 length equals 11 residues, ends included. As concerns this clonotype: This may be a read error, as it is one base from a much larger clone. Since no conserved phenylalanine or tryptophan closes the CDR3, a read error is the likely cause. Because the CDR3's place on the DNA is in doubt, the DNA is left out and the CDR3 is given as listed by TCRdb.

This TCR came from a man between 18 and 35 years old in good health. Sequencing was done on a sample of memory T cells sorted from blood. V usage is TRBV21-1 and J usage is TRBJ2-7. TRBV21-1 is described as a pseudogene. CDR3 in amino acids: CASSKAYEQYY.